A selection of T cell receptor beta chains follows, all from one sample in a study of shared clonotypes between healthy human individuals. TCRdb's table, derived via immunoSEQ multiplex PCR, lists solely in-frame clones and lacks some. Of approximately 2,300,000 clones listed, about 90% were seen once; the top ten hold around 0.38%. Sequencing was done on a sample of naive CD4+ T cells from PBMCs. These receptors came from a young man in good health. Some clones in this sample may be carry-over from other donors' samples. CDR3s include the opening cysteine and the closing phenylalanine or tryptophan. D genes are given only for firm matches. Some rows mark clone size as missing; the rest say once, few, many or name a class of expanded clone.

v_gene	d_gene	abundance	j_gene	CDR3aa	CDR3nt
TRBV6-1	.	once	TRBJ1-4	CASRGIGPRNEKLFF	TGTGCCAGCAGGGGGATCGGCCCTAGGAATGAAAAACTGTTTTTT
TRBV7-8	TRBD1	few	TRBJ1-2	CASSLEGGQVAYGYTF	TGTGCCAGCAGCTTAGAGGGGGGACAGGTGGCCTATGGCTACACCTTC
TRBV5-6	TRBD1	once	TRBJ1-4	CASSPQGAGREKLFF	TGTGCCAGCAGCCCGCAGGGGGCAGGGCGTGAAAAACTGTTTTTT
TRBV6-6	.	.	TRBJ2-1	CASFQGLFGDEQFF	TGTGCCAGCTTTCAGGGCCTATTCGGGGATGAGCAGTTCTTC
TRBV6-6	.	.	TRBJ2-1	CASSTRALGNNEQFF	TGTGCCAGCAGTACAAGGGCCTTGGGGAACAATGAGCAGTTCTTC
TRBV7-9	.	few	TRBJ1-1	CASRREGVNTEAFF	TGTGCCAGCAGGCGGGAGGGCGTGAACACTGAAGCTTTCTTT
TRBV10-3	TRBD1	.	TRBJ2-7	CAIRQGQGVSYEQYF	TGTGCCATCAGACAAGGACAGGGGGTTTCCTACGAGCAGTACTTC
TRBV2	TRBD2	few	TRBJ2-2	CAILTSGYTGELFF	TGTGCCATCCTGACTAGCGGATACACCGGGGAGCTGTTTTTT
TRBV20-1	.	.	TRBJ1-5	CSAQGNQPQHF	TGCAGTGCGCAGGGCAATCAGCCCCAGCATTTT
TRBV19	.	.	TRBJ2-7	CASSSIQGRNEQYF	TGTGCCAGTAGCTCGATACAGGGCCGAAACGAGCAGTACTTC
TRBV7-2	TRBD2	once	TRBJ2-3	CASSIGLAGGTQYF	TGTGCCAGCAGCATAGGACTAGCGGGAGGCACGCAGTATTTT
TRBV28	.	.	TRBJ1-2	CASSLPLLNYGYTF	TGTGCCAGCAGTTTACCGTTGTTAAACTATGGCTACACCTTC
TRBV19	.	.	TRBJ1-1	CASKRTRSTEAFF	TGTGCCAGTAAGAGGACGCGGTCCACTGAAGCTTTCTTT
TRBV7-8	.	.	TRBJ2-7	CASSPERAYSYEQYF	TGTGCCAGCAGCCCCGAGAGGGCCTACTCCTACGAGCAGTACTTC
TRBV28	TRBD1	.	TRBJ2-7	CASRTGTGVNEQYF	TGTGCCAGCAGGACCGGGACAGGGGTCAACGAGCAGTACTTC
TRBV27	.	.	TRBJ1-1	CASTNTGGNTEAFF	TGTGCCAGCACAAACACGGGAGGGAACACTGAAGCTTTCTTT
TRBV5-1	.	.	TRBJ2-5	CASSNTPRETQYF	TGCGCCAGCAGCAACACACCCAGGGAGACCCAGTACTTC
TRBV6-5	.	.	TRBJ1-1	CASSRRGEAFF	TGTGCCAGCAGCCGCCGGGGGGAAGCTTTCTTT
TRBV11-2	.	.	TRBJ2-1	CASKVGGTSYNEQFF	TGTGCCAGCAAGGTAGGCGGGACGTCCTACAATGAGCAGTTCTTC
TRBV27	.	.	TRBJ2-6	CASSHSSGANVLTF	TGTGCCAGCAGCCATTCTTCTGGGGCCAACGTCCTGACTTTC
TRBV14	.	.	TRBJ2-7	CASSQDSLEYF	TGTGCCAGCAGCCAGGACAGTCTTGAGTACTTC
TRBV11-1	.	.	TRBJ2-5	CASALGHQETQYF	TGTGCCAGCGCCCTCGGGCACCAAGAGACCCAGTACTTC
TRBV5-1	.	.	TRBJ1-1	CASTDGPDTEAFF	TGCGCCAGCACGGACGGTCCAGACACTGAAGCTTTCTTT
TRBV28	.	.	TRBJ2-3	CASSTPSSPRADTQYF	TGTGCCAGCAGTACTCCTAGCAGCCCCCGTGCAGATACGCAGTATTTT
TRBV11-3	.	.	TRBJ2-5	CASSSRGGETQYF	TGTGCCAGCAGCTCCAGGGGCGGCGAGACCCAGTACTTC
TRBV7-9	TRBD1	.	TRBJ2-7	CASGTTGNGEQYF	TGTGCCAGCGGGACGACAGGGAACGGCGAGCAGTACTTC
TRBV6-1	.	.	TRBJ1-2	CASSEMGARGYTF	TGTGCCAGCAGTGAAATGGGGGCACGAGGCTACACCTTC
TRBV18	TRBD1	few	TRBJ1-2	CASSPRGKEGYTF	TGTGCCAGCTCACCCAGGGGGAAGGAAGGCTACACCTTC
TRBV5-8	.	.	TRBJ1-2	CASSRFGSGDGYTF	TGTGCCAGCAGCCGGTTCGGGTCAGGGGATGGCTACACCTTC
TRBV6-1	.	.	TRBJ1-5	CASSEIREEFQPQHF	TGTGCCAGCAGTGAAATCAGGGAGGAGTTCCAGCCCCAGCATTTT
TRBV23-1	.	.	TRBJ1-2	CASSQSQGRNYGYTF	TGCGCCAGCAGTCAATCTCAGGGCAGGAACTATGGCTACACCTTC
TRBV7-2	.	.	TRBJ1-3	CASSFDSNSGNTIYF	TGTGCCAGCAGCTTTGATTCCAACTCTGGAAACACCATATATTTT
TRBV14	TRBD1	.	TRBJ2-7	CASSQGGQGWEQYF	TGTGCCAGCAGCCAAGGTGGACAGGGTTGGGAGCAGTACTTC
TRBV2	.	.	TRBJ2-7	CASRRTYEQYF	TGTGCCAGCAGAAGGACATACGAGCAGTACTTC
TRBV5-3	.	.	TRBJ2-1	CARSPWDLGNRSYNEQFF	TGTGCCAGAAGTCCCTGGGACCTCGGGAACCGCTCCTACAATGAGCAGTTCTTC
TRBV29-1	.	.	TRBJ1-1	CSGGTGNTEAFF	TGCAGCGGAGGGACGGGGAACACTGAAGCTTTCTTT
TRBV29-1	.	.	TRBJ1-2	CSVVVSLNYGYTF	TGCAGCGTTGTTGTCAGCCTAAACTATGGCTACACCTTC
TRBV7-3	.	.	TRBJ1-1	CASSLLISDTEAFF	TGTGCCAGCAGCTTATTAATTTCGGACACTGAAGCTTTCTTT
TRBV29-1	.	once	TRBJ2-1	CSVEPSIRNEQFF	TGCAGCGTTGAACCCTCTATCAGGAATGAGCAGTTCTTC
TRBV10-3	.	.	TRBJ1-3	CARGGPSSGNTIYF	TGTGCCAGGGGAGGACCGAGCTCTGGAAACACCATATATTTT
TRBV4-2	.	.	TRBJ2-6	CASSLPWGGHEPSGANVLTF	TGTGCCAGCAGCCTCCCTTGGGGGGGGCACGAACCCTCTGGGGCCAACGTCCTGACTTTC
TRBV2	.	.	TRBJ2-2	CASSEGLLRGTRWTGELFF	TGTGCCAGCAGTGAGGGGCTCCTCAGGGGTACGAGGTGGACCGGGGAGCTGTTTTTT
TRBV7-3	TRBD1	.	TRBJ2-7	CASSSDRGHEQYF	TGTGCCAGCAGCTCGGACAGGGGCCACGAGCAGTACTTC
TRBV14	TRBD1	.	TRBJ1-1	CASSPTGGTEAFF	TGTGCCAGCAGCCCCACAGGGGGCACTGAAGCTTTCTTT